This is a list of T cell receptor beta chains from one sample in a study of blood T cell repertoires in COVID-19. Sequencing was performed with immunoSEQ multiplex PCR; in TCRdb, only in-frame clones are kept and a portion is missing. The sample lists about 83,000 clones; about four fifths were seen once. The sequencing sample was made of peripheral blood. The receptors stem from a woman older than 75 with active or convalescent COVID-19. Each CDR3 is given with its conserved first and last residue. D genes are given only for firm matches. Clone size, where shown, is once, few, many, or a class for clones that have expanded.

>NA|NA|TRBJ2-7|TRBV5-4
TGTGCCAGCAGCTTTCTCGGCGAGCAGTACTTC
CASSFLGEQYF
>NA|NA|TRBJ2-5|TRBV11-2
TGTGCCAGCAGCCCCGTTTTAGGCGGGGAGACCCAGTACTTC
CASSPVLGGETQYF
>NA|NA|TRBJ2-5|TRBV11-2
TGTGCCAGCAGCTTACAAATCTATGGGACCCAGTACTTC
CASSLQIYGTQYF
>NA|TRBD2|TRBJ2-3|TRBV11-2
TGTGCCAGCAGCTTGGGGGCGGGGGGCCGAATTTCAGATACGCAGTATTTT
CASSLGAGGRISDTQYF
>few|NA|TRBJ1-1|TRBV10-3
TGTGCCATCAGTGGAGACAGCCCGAACACTGAAGCTTTCTTT
CAISGDSPNTEAFF
>NA|NA|TRBJ1-1|TRBV27
TGTGCCAGCAGTCCCCCGGTCTTT
CASSPPVF
>NA|NA|TRBJ1-2|TRBV5-1
TGCGCCAGCAGCCGGGGGGCTAACTATGGCTACACCTTC
CASSRGANYGYTF
>NA|NA|TRBJ1-1|TRBV27
TGTGCCAGCAGTTTGACCCAGGGGACTGAAGCTTTCTTT
CASSLTQGTEAFF
>NA|TRBD1|TRBJ1-1|TRBV6-5
TGTGCCAGCAGCCTGGGACAGGCGCCCCTTGAAGCTTTCTTT
CASSLGQAPLEAFF
>NA|TRBD1|TRBJ2-2|TRBV5-1
TGCGCCAGCAGCCCCTCTGGGACAGGGGACGGGGAGCTGTTTTTT
CASSPSGTGDGELFF
>NA|NA|TRBJ2-2|TRBV30
TGTGCCTGGAGTGTCGCGGGGAACACCGGGGAGCTGTTTTTT
CAWSVAGNTGELFF
>NA|NA|TRBJ2-7|TRBV7-9
TGTGCCAGCAGCGCCTCGGGGAACTCCGAGCAGTACTTC
CASSASGNSEQYF
>once|NA|TRBJ1-1|TRBV19
TGTGCCACCCAGGGGTTCCCGAACACTGAAGCTTTCTTT
CATQGFPNTEAFF
>NA|NA|TRBJ2-3|TRBV6-1
TGTGCCAGCAGTGAAGCTGGCGGGGGCACGGATACGCAGTATTTT
CASSEAGGGTDTQYF
>NA|NA|TRBJ2-2|TRBV29-1
TGCAGCGTTGCTGCGAAAGCGAACACCGGGGAGCTGTTTTTT
CSVAAKANTGELFF
>many|NA|TRBJ1-5|TRBV2
TGTGCCAGCACCTCAGGGGCATGGCAGCCCCAGCATTTT
CASTSGAWQPQHF
>NA|NA|TRBJ2-2|TRBV5-1
TGCGCCAGCACAAGGTCCGGGACATCGAACACCGGGGAGCTGTTTTTT
CASTRSGTSNTGELFF
>NA|NA|TRBJ2-7|TRBV11-2
TGTGCCAGCAGCTTTACGAGGGAGACCTACGAGCAGTACTTC
CASSFTRETYEQYF
>NA|NA|TRBJ1-1|TRBV24-1
TGTGCCACCAGTGGGACAGCACTTTCTGAAGCTTTCTTT
CATSGTALSEAFF
>NA|TRBD1|TRBJ1-1|TRBV7-2
TGTGCCAGCAGCTCCGAATACAGGGGTGGAACTGAAGCTTTCTTT
CASSSEYRGGTEAFF
>NA|NA|TRBJ1-2|TRBV30
TGTGCCTGGATCTCAGAGGGAGCAGTCGGTAGCTATGGCTACACCTTC
CAWISEGAVGSYGYTF
>NA|NA|TRBJ1-4|TRBV2
TGTGCCAGCAGTGATGGGGCCCCGCTGTTTTTT
CASSDGAPLFF
>NA|NA|TRBJ1-2|TRBV5-8
TGTGCCAGCAGCTTGGTTGGGGGCCTCGATGATGGCTACACCTTC
CASSLVGGLDDGYTF
>NA|NA|TRBJ2-5|TRBV7-6
TGTGCCAGCAGCTCCCTGGGCGCCCAGGAGACCCAGTACTTC
CASSSLGAQETQYF
>NA|TRBD2|TRBJ2-3|TRBV6-2/TRBV6-3
TGTGCCAGCAGTTACGACCCCCTAGCGGGGGGGCCAGCAGATACGCAGTATTTT
CASSYDPLAGGPADTQYF
>NA|NA|TRBJ1-4|TRBV5-1
TGCGCCAGCATGAGGGGGGGGACACCGAATGAAAAACTGTTTTTT
CASMRGGTPNEKLFF
>many|NA|TRBJ1-2|TRBV19
TGTGCCAGTAGTATAGGCGCAGGGGATCACGGCTACACCTTC
CASSIGAGDHGYTF
>NA|NA|TRBJ2-2|TRBV27
TGTGCCAGCAGTCCCCGTCGGCTAGCTCTCGGGGAGCTGTTTTTT
CASSPRRLALGELFF
>NA|NA|TRBJ1-3|TRBV14
TGTGCCAGCAGCCTGGCCTCTGGAAACACCATATATTTT
CASSLASGNTIYF
>few|NA|TRBJ1-5|TRBV7-2
TGTGCCAGCAGCTTAGACGGGAGGGGGTATCAGCCCCAGCATTTT
CASSLDGRGYQPQHF
>once|NA|TRBJ2-3|TRBV6-2/TRBV6-3
TGTGCCAGCAGTTACTCGAAAGCGTACCTCACAGATACGCAGTATTTT
CASSYSKAYLTDTQYF
>NA|TRBD2|TRBJ2-2|TRBV7-8
TGTGCCAGCAGCTCCTATACTAGCGGGGGACACACCGGGGAGCTGTTTTTT
CASSSYTSGGHTGELFF
>NA|TRBD1|TRBJ1-1|TRBV7-9
TGTGCCAGCAGCCCCGGCAGGGGGGACACTGAAGCTTTCTTT
CASSPGRGDTEAFF
>few|TRBD2|TRBJ2-3|TRBV5-1
TGCGCCAGCAGCTCCAACTTAGCGGGGGGGGCTAGCACAGATACGCAGTATTTT
CASSSNLAGGASTDTQYF
>NA|TRBD1|TRBJ1-4|TRBV30
TGTGCCTGGAGAGGTACAGGGGGAGATGAAAAACTGTTTTTT
CAWRGTGGDEKLFF
>NA|TRBD1|TRBJ1-6|TRBV28
TGTGCCAGCAGTTCTCTACACGGGACAGGGGCGGATAATTCACCCCTCCACTTT
CASSSLHGTGADNSPLHF
>NA|TRBD1|TRBJ1-2|TRBV19
TGTGCCAGTAATAAATGGAACAGGGGTGTCTATGGCTACACCTTC
CASNKWNRGVYGYTF
>NA|TRBD1|TRBJ2-7|TRBV2
TGTGCCAGCCTGGGACAGATCAACTCCTACGAGCAGTACTTC
CASLGQINSYEQYF